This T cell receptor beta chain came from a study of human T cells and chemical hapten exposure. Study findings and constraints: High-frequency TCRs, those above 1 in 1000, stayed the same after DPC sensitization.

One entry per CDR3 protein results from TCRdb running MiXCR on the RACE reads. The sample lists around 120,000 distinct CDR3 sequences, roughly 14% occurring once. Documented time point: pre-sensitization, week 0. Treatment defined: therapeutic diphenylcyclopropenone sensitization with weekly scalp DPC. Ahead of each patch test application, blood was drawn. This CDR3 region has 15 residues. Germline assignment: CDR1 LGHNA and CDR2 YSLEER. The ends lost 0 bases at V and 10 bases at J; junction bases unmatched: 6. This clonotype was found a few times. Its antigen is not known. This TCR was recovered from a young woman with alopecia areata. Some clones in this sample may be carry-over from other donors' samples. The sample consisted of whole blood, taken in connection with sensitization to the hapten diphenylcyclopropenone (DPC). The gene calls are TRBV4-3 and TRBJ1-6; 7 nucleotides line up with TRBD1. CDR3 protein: CASSQDAGGGSPLHF. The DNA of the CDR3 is TGCGCCAGCAGCCAAGACGCAGGGGGGGGATCACCCCTCCACTTT.